This T cell receptor beta chain was found in a study of blood T cell repertoires in COVID-19. About the study: Donors in the United States, Italy and Spain gave samples during acute or convalescent COVID-19.

In germline, CDR1 is SGHTA, CDR2 FQGNSA. Trimming at V came to 5 bases and at J to 6 bases, leaving 6 bases not matched to a gene. The CDR3 is 14 amino acids. This table comes from immunoSEQ multiplex PCR, and its TCRdb copy is limited to in-frame clones, with some not included. Among more than 85,000 clones, approximately 91% were seen once, and the ten largest hold 2.9%. This sequence originates from a woman aged 80 or older with acute or convalescent COVID-19. The sample comprised peripheral blood. The rearrangement uses TRBV7-2 and TRBJ2-4, with 8 bases lining up with TRBD2. The CDR3 is CASSDGRGGNIQYF. CDR3 DNA sequence: TGTGCCAGCAGCGACGGACGGGGGGGAAACATTCAGTACTTC.